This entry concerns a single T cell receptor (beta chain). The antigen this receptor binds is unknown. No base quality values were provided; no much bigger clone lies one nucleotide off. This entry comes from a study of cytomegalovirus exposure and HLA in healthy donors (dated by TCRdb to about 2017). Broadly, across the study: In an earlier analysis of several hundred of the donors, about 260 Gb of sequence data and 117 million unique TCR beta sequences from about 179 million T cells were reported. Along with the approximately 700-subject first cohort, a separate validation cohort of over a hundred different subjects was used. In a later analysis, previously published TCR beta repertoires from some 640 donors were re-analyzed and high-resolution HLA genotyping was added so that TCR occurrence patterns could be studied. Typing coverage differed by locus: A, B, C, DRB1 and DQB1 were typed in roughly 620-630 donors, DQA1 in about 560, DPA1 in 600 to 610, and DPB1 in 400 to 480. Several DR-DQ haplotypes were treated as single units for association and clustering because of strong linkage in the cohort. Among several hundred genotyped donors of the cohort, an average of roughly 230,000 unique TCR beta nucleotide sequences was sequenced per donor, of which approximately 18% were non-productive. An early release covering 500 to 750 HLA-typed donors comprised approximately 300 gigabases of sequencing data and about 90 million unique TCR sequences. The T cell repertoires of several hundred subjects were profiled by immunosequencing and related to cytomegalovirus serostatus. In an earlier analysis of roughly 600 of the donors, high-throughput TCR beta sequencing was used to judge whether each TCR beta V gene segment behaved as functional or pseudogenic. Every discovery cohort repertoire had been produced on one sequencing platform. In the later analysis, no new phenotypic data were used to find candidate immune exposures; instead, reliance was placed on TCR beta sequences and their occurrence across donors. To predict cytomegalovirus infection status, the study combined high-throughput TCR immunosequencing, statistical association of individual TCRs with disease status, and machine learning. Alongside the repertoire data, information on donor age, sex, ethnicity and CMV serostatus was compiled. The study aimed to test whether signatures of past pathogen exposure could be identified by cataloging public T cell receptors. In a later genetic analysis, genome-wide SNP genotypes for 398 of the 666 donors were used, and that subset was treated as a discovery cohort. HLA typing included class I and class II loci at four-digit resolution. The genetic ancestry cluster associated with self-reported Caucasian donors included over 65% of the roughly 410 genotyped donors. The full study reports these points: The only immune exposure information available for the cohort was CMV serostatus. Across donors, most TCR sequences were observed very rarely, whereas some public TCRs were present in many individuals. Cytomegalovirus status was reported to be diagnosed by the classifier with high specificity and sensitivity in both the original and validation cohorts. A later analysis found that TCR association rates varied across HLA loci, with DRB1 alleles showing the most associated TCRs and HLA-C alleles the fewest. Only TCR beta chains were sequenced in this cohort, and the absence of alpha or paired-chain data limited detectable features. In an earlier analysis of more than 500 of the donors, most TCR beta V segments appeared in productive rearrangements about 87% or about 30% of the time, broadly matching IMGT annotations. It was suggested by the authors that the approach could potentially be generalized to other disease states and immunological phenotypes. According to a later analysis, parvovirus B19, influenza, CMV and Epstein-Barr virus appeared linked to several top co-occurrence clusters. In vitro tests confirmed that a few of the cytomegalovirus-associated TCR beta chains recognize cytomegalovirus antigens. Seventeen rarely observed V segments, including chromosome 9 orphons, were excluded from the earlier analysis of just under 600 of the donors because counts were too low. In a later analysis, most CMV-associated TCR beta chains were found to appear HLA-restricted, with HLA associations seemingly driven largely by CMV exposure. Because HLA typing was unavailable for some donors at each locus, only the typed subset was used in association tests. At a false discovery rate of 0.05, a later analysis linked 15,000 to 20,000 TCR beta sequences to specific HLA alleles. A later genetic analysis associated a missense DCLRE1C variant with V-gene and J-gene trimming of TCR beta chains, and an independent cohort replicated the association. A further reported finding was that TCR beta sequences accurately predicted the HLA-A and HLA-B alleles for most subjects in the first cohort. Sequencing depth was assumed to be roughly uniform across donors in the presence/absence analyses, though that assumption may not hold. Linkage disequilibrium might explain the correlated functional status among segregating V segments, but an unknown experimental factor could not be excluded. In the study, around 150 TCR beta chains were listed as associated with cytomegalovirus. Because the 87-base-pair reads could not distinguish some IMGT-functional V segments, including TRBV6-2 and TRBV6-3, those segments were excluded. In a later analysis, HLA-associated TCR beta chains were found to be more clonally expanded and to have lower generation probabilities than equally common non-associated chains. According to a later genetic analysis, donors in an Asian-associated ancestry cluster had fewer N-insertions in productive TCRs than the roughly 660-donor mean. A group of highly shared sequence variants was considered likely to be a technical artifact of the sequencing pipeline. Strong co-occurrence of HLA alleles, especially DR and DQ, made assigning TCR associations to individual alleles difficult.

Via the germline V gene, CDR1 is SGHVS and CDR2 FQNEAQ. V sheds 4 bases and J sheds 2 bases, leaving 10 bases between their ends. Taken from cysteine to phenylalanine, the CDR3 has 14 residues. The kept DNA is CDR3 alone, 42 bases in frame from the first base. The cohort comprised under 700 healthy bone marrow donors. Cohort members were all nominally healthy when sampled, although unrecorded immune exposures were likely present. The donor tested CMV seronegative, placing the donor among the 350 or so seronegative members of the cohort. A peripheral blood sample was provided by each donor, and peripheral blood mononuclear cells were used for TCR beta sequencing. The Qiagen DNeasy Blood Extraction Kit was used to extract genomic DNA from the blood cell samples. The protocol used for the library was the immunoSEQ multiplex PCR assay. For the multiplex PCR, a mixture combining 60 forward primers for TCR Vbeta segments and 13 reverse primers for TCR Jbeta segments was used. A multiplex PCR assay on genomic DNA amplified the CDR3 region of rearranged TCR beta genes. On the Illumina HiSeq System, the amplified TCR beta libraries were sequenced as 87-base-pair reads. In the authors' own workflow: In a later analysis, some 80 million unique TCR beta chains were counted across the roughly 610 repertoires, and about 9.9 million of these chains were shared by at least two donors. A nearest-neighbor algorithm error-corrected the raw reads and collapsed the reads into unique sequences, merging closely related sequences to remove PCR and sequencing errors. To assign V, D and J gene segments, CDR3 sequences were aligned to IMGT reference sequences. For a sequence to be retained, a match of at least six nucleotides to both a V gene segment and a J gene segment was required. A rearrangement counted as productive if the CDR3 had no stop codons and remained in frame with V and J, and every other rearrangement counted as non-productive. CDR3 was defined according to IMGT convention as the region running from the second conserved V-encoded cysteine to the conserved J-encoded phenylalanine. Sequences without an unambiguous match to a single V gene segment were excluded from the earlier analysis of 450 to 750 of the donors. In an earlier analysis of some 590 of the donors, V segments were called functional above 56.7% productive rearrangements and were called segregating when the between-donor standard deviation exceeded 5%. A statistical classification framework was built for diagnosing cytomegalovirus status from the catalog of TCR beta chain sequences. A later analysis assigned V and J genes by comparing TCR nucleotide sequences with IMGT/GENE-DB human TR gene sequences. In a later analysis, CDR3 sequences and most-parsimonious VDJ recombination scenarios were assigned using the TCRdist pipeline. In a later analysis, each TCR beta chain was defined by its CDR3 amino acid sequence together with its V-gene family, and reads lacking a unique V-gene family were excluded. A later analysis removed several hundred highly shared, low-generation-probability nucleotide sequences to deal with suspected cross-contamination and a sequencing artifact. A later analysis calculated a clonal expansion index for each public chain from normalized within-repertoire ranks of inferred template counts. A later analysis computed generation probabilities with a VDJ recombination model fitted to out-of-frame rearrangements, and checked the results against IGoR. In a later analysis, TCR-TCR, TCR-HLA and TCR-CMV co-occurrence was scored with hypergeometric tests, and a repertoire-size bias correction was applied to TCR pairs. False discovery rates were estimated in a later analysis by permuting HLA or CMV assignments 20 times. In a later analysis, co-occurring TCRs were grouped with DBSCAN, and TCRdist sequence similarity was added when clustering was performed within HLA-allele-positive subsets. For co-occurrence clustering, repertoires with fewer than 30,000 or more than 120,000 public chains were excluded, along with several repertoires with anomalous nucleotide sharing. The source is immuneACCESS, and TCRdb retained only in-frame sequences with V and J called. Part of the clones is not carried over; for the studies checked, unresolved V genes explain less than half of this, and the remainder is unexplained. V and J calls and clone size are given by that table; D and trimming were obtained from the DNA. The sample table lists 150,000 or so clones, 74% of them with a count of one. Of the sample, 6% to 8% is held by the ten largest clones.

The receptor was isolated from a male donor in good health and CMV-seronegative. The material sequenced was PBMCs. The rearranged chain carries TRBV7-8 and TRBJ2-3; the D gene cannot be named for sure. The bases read TGTGCCAGCAGCTCACGGGTCCCCACAGATACGCAGTATTTT. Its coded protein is CASSSRVPTDTQYF.